The sequence of this TCR beta chain was determined in a study of cytomegalovirus exposure and HLA in healthy donors. A word on this clone: What it binds is not known.

It was with 60 Vbeta and 13 Jbeta primers that the PCR ran. Sequenced by immunoSEQ multiplex PCR; TCRdb stores in-frame clones only, minus some. The sample lists 95,000 to 130,000 clones, 65% occurring once. Study results and caveats: A later examination showed that TCR association rates differed by HLA locus, with DRB1 most and HLA-C fewest. Donors were assumed by presence/absence analyses to have roughly uniform sequencing depth.

The source of this sequence is a woman aged 40 to 55 in good health and CMV-seropositive. Sample: PBMCs.

This CDR3 is CASHTGSSDDEQFF. The CDR3 DNA is TGTGCCAGCCACACGGGATCGTCAGACGATGAGCAGTTCTTC. The chain uses TRBV28 and TRBJ2-1; the D gene is possibly TRBD2 (5 bases). CDR1 MDHEN and CDR2 SYDVKM come from the germline V gene. Between the trimmed V and J ends, which lost 8 bases and 8 bases, there was a span of 19 bases. CDR3 size: 14 residues.